Below, one TCR beta chain is given with its context. Its cognate antigen is unknown. The source of the sample is a study of CD8+ T cells in alopecia areata. Regarding the study as a whole: Lesional scalp, especially alopecia totalis/universalis, showed higher clonality than normal scalp.

The V end was cut by 6 bases, the J end by 4 bases, with 10 bases between. CDR3 length: 11 amino acids. Germline CDR1 reads DFQATT; CDR2 reads SNEGSKA (reference sequence). Investigators isolated RNA and reverse transcribed it into cDNA to act as the sequencing template. Sequencing was performed with immunoSEQ multiplex PCR; in TCRdb, only in-frame clones are kept and a portion is missing. This table holds around 65,000 clones, about half found once. The sequenced sample was CD8+ T cells sorted from blood, obtained at week 0. The sequence was obtained from a human donor with alopecia areata. This rearrangement joins TRBV20-1 to TRBJ2-7, with D unclear. The CDR3 DNA reads as TGCAGTGCCCCAACAGAGTACGAGCAGTACTTC. Translation gives CSAPTEYEQYF.